This T cell receptor (beta chain) was recovered during a study of shared clonotypes between healthy human individuals. Sequenced by immunoSEQ multiplex PCR; TCRdb stores in-frame clones only, minus some. The sample lists under 2,500,000 clones, 90% to 96% occurring once. This clone was picked up a small number of times. This TCR was recovered from a man between 18 and 35 years old in good health. Sequences were obtained from naive CD4+ T cells sorted from blood. Subset specified: CD45RA+ positively selected.

CDR3 residues: CASSSYDRGGSGELFF. The DNA for the CDR3 is TGTGCCAGCAGCTCGTATGACAGGGGCGGCTCCGGGGAGCTGTTTTTT. This chain uses TRBV5-6 with TRBJ2-2, with 8 bases lining up with TRBD1. This CDR3 is built from 16 residues. V was clipped by 3 bases and J by 6 bases; unmatched bases: 10. Germline V gene lookup returns CDR1 SGHDT and CDR2 YYEEEE. The full variable domain, completed using reference TRBV5-6 and TRBJ2-2, is DAGVTQSPTHLIKTRGQQVTLRCSPKSGHDTVSWYQQALGQGPQFIFQYYEEEERQRGNFPDRFSGHQFPNYSSELNVNALLLGDSALYLCASSSYDRGGSGELFFGEGSRLTVL.